A single sample gave rise to the 22 T cell receptor beta chains below, sequenced in a study of regulatory T cells in long-lasting Graves disease. Time point of the sample: persistent/refractory GD, antithyroid drugs over 5 years with positive TRAb. The TCR library was prepared using RNA isolated from PBMCs. In building TCR beta libraries, iRepertoire HTBI primers were used together with Arm-PCR of CDR3 regions. TCRdb passed the multiplex PCR reads through MiXCR, listing each CDR3 protein once. The data contain fewer than 400,000 distinct CDR3 sequences, under 25% of them singletons. The sequences come from peripheral blood mononuclear cells (PBMCs), collected when the disease was refractory, from a patient treated with antithyroid drugs. These receptors were taken from a female donor with Graves disease.

This clonotype has only a few counts. V gene TRBV20-1 combines with J gene TRBJ2-5, with D perhaps matching TRBD2 (6 bases). This CDR3 is built from 13 residues. Deletions cut 0 bases from V and 8 bases from J, with 13 bases between. Germline V gene sequence: CDR1 DFQATT, CDR2 SNEGSKA (reference sequence). The CDR3 DNA sequence: TGCAGTGCTAGAGATCCCCAGCGGGCTACCCAGTACTTC. Amino acid sequence: CSARDPQRATQYF.

This clonotype was counted a few times. The chain has TRBV20-1 and TRBJ1-3; D ambiguous. V lost 1 base and J 0 bases, leaving 13 bases between the germline ends. Germline V gene sequence: CDR1 DFQATT, CDR2 SNEGSKA (reference sequence). The CDR3 consists of 16 residues. CDR3 loop: CSARVMAGLSGNTIYF. The CDR3 region has the DNA TGCAGTGCTAGAGTCATGGCAGGTCTCTCTGGAAACACCATATATTTT.

This clonotype occurred a few times. This chain connects TRBV19 to TRBJ2-7, with D maybe TRBD2 (6 bases). With 3 bases removed from V and 4 bases from J, the gap between germline ends came to 10 bases. The CDR3 extends over 13 amino acids. Looked up from germline, CDR1 is LNHDA and CDR2 is SQIVND (reference sequence). The CDR3 nucleotides read TGTGCCAGTAGTATCCTCGCGGGGTACGAGCAGTACTTC. Its translation: CASSILAGYEQYF.

The sample holds a few counts of this clonotype. This chain uses TRBV19 with TRBJ1-2; D remains ambiguous. Trimming stripped 6 bases from V and 8 bases from J, with 13 bases between. This CDR3 comprises 12 residues. CDR1 and CDR2 from the germline V gene are LNHDA and SQIVND (reference sequence). The DNA of the CDR3 is TGTGCCAGTAGGAAAACCCAACAGGGCTACACCTTC. Its translation is CASRKTQQGYTF.

Many counts were recorded for this clonotype. The V and J genes are TRBV24-1 and TRBJ1-1; maybe TRBD1 (6 bases). Per germline, CDR1 KGHDR and CDR2 SFDVKD. The CDR3 runs 15 residues. V was clipped by 5 bases and J by 0 bases, with 12 bases between them. Here the CDR3 reads CATSAGDIMNTEAFF. Here the CDR3 DNA reads TGTGCCACCAGTGCTGGGGACATCATGAACACTGAAGCTTTCTTT.

The table lists this clonotype with many counts. This sequence joins TRBV30 and TRBJ2-5; 10 nucleotides agree with TRBD1. The germline CDR1 and CDR2 sequences are GTSNPN and SVGIG (reference sequence). There are 17 residues in the CDR3. J was trimmed by 4 bases and V by 1 base; bases with no gene match: 12. CDR3 loop: CAWSALLPGQGTETQYF. For the CDR3, the DNA is TGTGCCTGGAGTGCACTTCTACCGGGACAGGGGACAGAGACCCAGTACTTC.

The sample holds many counts of this clonotype. The V call is TRBV27, the J call TRBJ1-2; possible D gene TRBD1, 5 bases. This CDR3 region has 17 residues. The V end lost 3 bases, the J end lost 1 base, and 18 bases lay between the germline ends. The V gene's germline CDR1 is MNHEY and CDR2 SMNVEV (reference sequence). CDR3 protein: CASSFIGGDEGNYGYTF. The CDR3 DNA is TGTGCCAGCAGTTTTATCGGAGGGGATGAGGGTAACTATGGCTACACCTTC.

The chain recombines TRBV28 with TRBJ2-1; 13 bases map to TRBD2. The CDR3 totals 16 residues. Trimming took 5 bases from V and 8 from J; bases not matched to a gene: 9. Germline assignment: CDR1 MDHEN and CDR2 SYDVKM. The CDR3 here is CASSPTGLAGVDEQFF. CDR3 coding DNA: TGTGCCAGCAGTCCCACCGGACTAGCGGGAGTGGATGAGCAGTTCTTC.

The genes are TRBV15 and TRBJ1-1, with unresolved D. The length of the CDR3 is 15 residues. The germline gives CDR1 LNHNV, CDR2 YYDKDF (reference sequence). Trimming stripped 7 bases from V and 4 bases from J, with 19 bases between. DNA for the CDR3: TGTGCCACCATCGCAAACCCGGGAGGGCCCACTGAAGCTTTCTTT. This translates into CATIANPGGPTEAFF.

This clonotype has at least ten counts. The chain couples TRBV18 to TRBJ2-2; D is uncertain. The CDR3 spans 14 residues. Trimming stripped 4 bases from V and 0 bases from J, with 6 bases between. In germline, CDR1 is KGHSH, CDR2 LQKENI. CDR3 loop: CASSRAANTGELFF. CDR3 in DNA: TGTGCCAGCTCACGGGCAGCGAACACCGGGGAGCTGTTTTTT.

This clonotype occurred a few times. The V and J genes are TRBV12-3 or TRBV12-4 and TRBJ1-6; TRBD1 matches 11 bases. This CDR3 is 15 amino acids long. The trim removed 6 bases at V and 10 bases at J, leaving 8 bases unmatched. As DNA, the CDR3 is TGTGCCAGCAGGGGGACAGGGGGTTTCGGGTCACCCCTCCACTTT. Translated: CASRGTGGFGSPLHF.

About this clonotype: The junction does not match germline at one end; this may be a read error. The CDR3 loop is CATSATDKEETQYF. CDR3 bases: TGTGCCACCAGTGCCACAGATAAAGAAGAGACCCAGTACTTC. V gene TRBV2 combines with J gene TRBJ2-5; no clear D gene. Germline CDR1 is SNHLY and CDR2 is FYNNEI. The CDR3 spans 14 residues.

The V gene is TRBV30, the J gene TRBJ1-3; D is perhaps TRBD1 (5 bases). The CDR3 contains 13 residues. Germline CDR1 GTSNPN, CDR2 SVGIG (reference sequence). The V gene lost 0 bases and the J gene lost 4 bases, with 7 bases spanning the gap. The CDR3 is CAWSVTGGNTIYF. CDR3 DNA: TGTGCCTGGAGTGTAACAGGAGGAAACACCATATATTTT.

The rearrangement joins TRBV5-1 to TRBJ2-6; possible D gene TRBD2, 5 bases. Germline V gene lookup returns CDR1 SGHRS and CDR2 YFSETQ. Between the trimmed V and J ends, which lost 5 bases and 1 base, there was a span of 7 bases. CDR3 length equals 14 residues. CDR3 sequence (DNA): TGCGCCAGCAGGGGAGCATCTGGGGCCAACGTCCTGACTTTC. It is translated as CASRGASGANVLTF.

This chain links TRBV19 with TRBJ1-1, with unresolved D. The CDR3 is 13 residues long. Trimming stripped 3 bases from V and 1 base from J, with 6 bases between. In germline, CDR1 is LNHDA, CDR2 SQIVND (reference sequence). CDR3 nucleotide sequence: TGTGCCAGTAGTATTTCAACGAACACTGAAGCTTTCTTT. Translating it yields CASSISTNTEAFF. The whole variable domain, filled in from reference TRBV19 and TRBJ1-1, reads DGGITQSPKYLFRKEGQNVTLSCEQNLNHDAMYWYRQDPGQGLRLIYYSQIVNDFQKGDIAEGYSVSREKKESFPLTVTSAQKNPTAFYLCASSISTNTEAFFGQGTRLTVV.

The sample holds many counts of this clonotype. The chain uses TRBV7-3 and TRBJ2-5, with D perhaps assigned TRBD1 or TRBD2 (5 bases each). CDR1 and CDR2 from the germline V gene are SGHTA and FQGTGA. The CDR3 consists of 15 residues. Trimming cost V 4 bases and J 5 bases, with 17 bases left between them. CDR3 nucleotide sequence: TGTGCCAGCAGCTCGAGCGGATCCAAGGGGGAGACCCAGTACTTC. It specifies CASSSSGSKGETQYF.

There are a few counts of this clonotype. The chain carries TRBV6-1 and TRBJ1-5; 8 bases are shared with TRBD1. Germline-derived CDR1 and CDR2 are MNHNS and SASEGT. The CDR3 covers 15 residues. Losses at the gene ends were 6 bases for V and 4 bases for J; bases not matched to a gene: 8. CDR3 residues: CASSPDRVANQPQHF. The CDR3 DNA sequence: TGTGCCAGCAGCCCGGACAGGGTCGCGAATCAGCCCCAGCATTTT.

The V call is TRBV28, the J call TRBJ2-7, with TRBD1 matching over 8 bases. Germline values: CDR1 MDHEN, CDR2 SYDVKM. This CDR3 has 12 amino acids. V shed 8 bases and J 2 bases; nucleotides not matched to a gene: 2. The CDR3 sequence: CASARGPYEQYF. DNA of the CDR3: TGTGCCAGCGCCAGGGGGCCCTACGAGCAGTACTTC.

DNA of the CDR3: TGTGCCAGCAGCGGTCGTGCGGCAGGGGCAAATGACGAGCAGTACTTC. This codes for CASSGRAAGANDEQYF. This chain connects TRBV9 to TRBJ2-7, with D possibly being TRBD1 (6 bases). V shed 3 bases and J shed 5 bases, with 21 bases lying between them. Looked up from germline, CDR1 is SGDLS and CDR2 is YYNGEE. There are 16 residues in the CDR3.

This clonotype has ten or more counts. The chain joins TRBV20-1 to TRBJ2-5; D unclear. V lost 0 bases and J lost 4, with 9 bases in between. CDR3 length: 13 amino acids. Per the germline V gene, CDR1 is DFQATT and CDR2 is SNEGSKA (reference sequence). The CDR3 region is CSARELPIETQYF. The CDR3, as DNA: TGCAGTGCTAGAGAACTACCTATAGAGACCCAGTACTTC.

The sample holds many counts of this clonotype. This chain connects TRBV7-2 to TRBJ2-5; D is uncertain. Trimming removed 5 bases at V and 0 bases at J, with 16 bases between. This CDR3 region has 16 residues. Germline CDR1 SGHTA, CDR2 FQGNSA. The CDR3 DNA reads TGTGCCAGCAGCACACAAGCCATCCGGGACCAAGAGACCCAGTACTTC. Its translation is CASSTQAIRDQETQYF.

This clonotype was recorded a few times. The V and J genes are TRBV19 and TRBJ1-1; 9 bases fit TRBD1. Germline V gene sequence: CDR1 LNHDA, CDR2 SQIVND (reference sequence). This CDR3 is built from 14 residues. V dropped 5 bases and J dropped 4; count of bases not matched to a gene: 5. The CDR3 bases are TGTGCCAGTAGTTCTAGACAGGGGGGCACTGAAGCTTTCTTT. It yields the protein CASSSRQGGTEAFF.